The rows below give T cell receptor beta chains drawn from one sample of a study of PD-1 blockade in classical Hodgkin lymphoma. Clones were read by immunoSEQ multiplex PCR, and TCRdb kept only the in-frame ones, dropping some. The sample comprises 13,000 to 15,000 clones, roughly 86% of which are singletons, and under 6% rests with the top ten. The material was peripheral blood mononuclear cells (PBMCs), obtained at baseline. The receptor set was obtained from a human donor with classical Hodgkin lymphoma. Each CDR3 is given without its conserved first and last residue. D genes are given only for firm matches.

TRBD2	TRBV11-2	TRBJ2-1	ASSLKGLDPYNEQF
TRBD2	TRBV14	TRBJ2-1	ASSPLGLAVYNEQF
NA	TRBV6-1	TRBJ2-7	ASSEIVGAATYEQY
NA	TRBV27	TRBJ2-7	ASGRGGKFSYEQY
NA	TRBV4-1	TRBJ2-3	ASRQVPSSTDTQY
NA	TRBV7-6	TRBJ1-2	ASSWGPGDVYGYT
TRBD1	TRBV5-1	TRBJ2-1	ASSLFSFGTGVDEQF
NA	TRBV10-2	TRBJ1-2	ASSEGRRNYGYT
TRBD2	TRBV5-1	TRBJ2-1	ASSLLSGAYNEQF
NA	TRBV9	TRBJ2-1	ASSVGSSSSYNEQF
NA	TRBV7-2	TRBJ1-5	ASSTEGAGRGNQPQH
NA	TRBV27	TRBJ1-1	ASSFGRLNTEAF
NA	TRBV10-3	TRBJ1-5	AISPLGENQPQH
TRBD1	TRBV5-8	TRBJ2-5	ASSIGTGGQETQY
TRBD1	TRBV7-9	TRBJ1-2	ASSLGQSRGYT
TRBD2	TRBV9	TRBJ2-7	ASSAGLAGGHEQY
NA	TRBV21-1	TRBJ1-1	ASSKMGRDTEAF
NA	TRBV6-5	TRBJ2-2	ASSYAGRPTGELF
NA	TRBV6-6	TRBJ2-7	ASSYLGTNYEQY
NA	TRBV7-9	TRBJ2-7	ASSNQQGKGYEQY
TRBD1	TRBV4-1	TRBJ1-5	ASSHPSGQGSNQPQH
NA	TRBV14	TRBJ2-7	ASSTGFEQY
NA	TRBV19	TRBJ2-7	ASSMRGSYEQY
NA	TRBV28	TRBJ1-4	ASREMTKLF
TRBD1	TRBV2	TRBJ1-4	ASGDRQKLF
NA	TRBV6-6	TRBJ2-7	ASSYSKGSEQY
NA	TRBV2	TRBJ2-7	ASSDKGDEYEQY
TRBD1	TRBV9	TRBJ1-1	ASSPGTGGRSNTEAF
NA	TRBV2	TRBJ1-6	ASSEDLRRNSPLH
NA	TRBV19	TRBJ1-5	ASSIRDSNQPQH
NA	TRBV6-5	TRBJ1-5	ASSSDWVQPQH
NA	TRBV10-3	TRBJ1-6	AIRYDDGSPLH
TRBD1	TRBV7-8	TRBJ1-5	ASSPTGDNQPQH
NA	TRBV4-1	TRBJ2-7	ASRQRRDGPYEQY
TRBD2	TRBV27	TRBJ2-5	ASSKRGAGSGETQY
NA	TRBV6-4	TRBJ2-1	ASSDSYNEQF
TRBD1	TRBV2	TRBJ2-1	AIFGTADYNEQF
NA	TRBV5-1	TRBJ2-7	ASSGDPYEQY
NA	TRBV6-5	TRBJ2-7	ASSYMGTGNSYEQY
NA	TRBV9	TRBJ1-1	ASSVDGGSTEAF
NA	TRBV7-9	TRBJ1-2	ASSLVGNYGYT
TRBD2	TRBV9	TRBJ2-6	ASSATSGGSGANVLT
NA	TRBV25-1	TRBJ2-1	ASSTRGNEQF
NA	TRBV28	TRBJ1-1	ASKTMRTEAF
NA	TRBV10-3	TRBJ2-7	AISPLGDGRYEQY
TRBD2	TRBV4-2	TRBJ2-7	ASSQDRSGRAREQY
NA	TRBV7-9	TRBJ2-7	ASSLQVGPYEQY
NA	TRBV28	TRBJ2-5	ASSLLGQGGQETQY
TRBD1	TRBV18	TRBJ1-2	ASSPEGQGSGYT
TRBD1	TRBV30	TRBJ1-2	AWFRDRGRSNYGYT
NA	TRBV7-2	TRBJ1-5	ASSLGRGLSNQPQH
TRBD1	TRBV5-4	TRBJ1-1	ASSLAGQGAVTEAF
NA	TRBV12-1	TRBJ2-7	ASRKQGRISYEQY
NA	TRBV7-3	TRBJ2-3	ASSLNGRAATSTDTQY
NA	TRBV2	TRBJ1-1	ASKGSGPGTEAF
TRBD1	TRBV4-3	TRBJ1-6	ASSRARGQYNSPLH
NA	TRBV7-2	TRBJ2-2	ASSPPDAGELF
TRBD2	TRBV19	TRBJ2-5	ASSAGGGGGKKTQY
NA	TRBV6-6	TRBJ1-5	ASSYLGHPNQPQH
TRBD2	TRBV6-4	TRBJ2-1	ASSDTKRGARF